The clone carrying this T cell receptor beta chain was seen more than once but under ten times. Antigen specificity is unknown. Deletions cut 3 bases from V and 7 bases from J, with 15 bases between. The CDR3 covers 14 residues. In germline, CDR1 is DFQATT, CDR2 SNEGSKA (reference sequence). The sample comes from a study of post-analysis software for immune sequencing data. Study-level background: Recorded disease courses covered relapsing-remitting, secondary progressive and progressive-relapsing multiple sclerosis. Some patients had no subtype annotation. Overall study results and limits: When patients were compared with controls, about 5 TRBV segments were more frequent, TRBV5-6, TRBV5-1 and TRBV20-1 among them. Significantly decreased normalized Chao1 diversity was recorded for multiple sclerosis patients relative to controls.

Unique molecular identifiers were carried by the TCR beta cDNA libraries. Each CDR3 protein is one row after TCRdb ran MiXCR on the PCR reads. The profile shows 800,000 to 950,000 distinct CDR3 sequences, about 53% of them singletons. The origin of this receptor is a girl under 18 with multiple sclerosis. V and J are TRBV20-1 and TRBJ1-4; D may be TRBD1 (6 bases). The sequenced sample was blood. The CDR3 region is CSARTDRTVEKLFF. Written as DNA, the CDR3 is TGCAGTGCTAGGACCGATAGGACAGTTGAAAAACTGTTTTTT.